Below are 30 T cell receptor beta chains sequenced from a single sample in a study of T cell responses to AZD1222 COVID-19 vaccine. Profiled with immunoSEQ multiplex PCR; TCRdb holds only in-frame clones, not every one. The table records roughly 140,000 clones, 75% to 95% of them present only once. The sample in question was peripheral blood, obtained on day 0 of MenACWY control vaccination. These receptors were taken from an adult in good health.

V is TRBV3-1 (or the pseudogene TRBV3-2) and J is TRBJ2-1; D is unclear. The CDR3 sequence is 17 residues long. Germline CDR1 is LGHDT and CDR2 is YNNKEL (reference sequence). V gave up 7 bases and J gave up 0 bases, with 19 bases separating them. The CDR3 sequence is CASTSLRRASSYNEQFF. The CDR3 DNA is TGTGCCAGCACCTCCCTCAGACGGGCGAGCTCCTACAATGAGCAGTTCTTC.

V and J are TRBV30 and TRBJ1-1; D may be TRBD1 (6 bases). V dropped 1 base and J dropped 5 bases, with 14 bases sitting between them. From germline, CDR1 is GTSNPN and CDR2 SVGIG (reference sequence). The CDR3 has 14 amino acids. The CDR3 sequence: CAWSAGTGKTEAFF. Here the CDR3 DNA reads TGTGCCTGGAGTGCAGGAACAGGGAAGACTGAAGCTTTCTTT.

The rearrangement uses TRBV20-1 and TRBJ1-3, with TRBD1 identical over 7 bases. The CDR3 is 15 amino acids. The V segment lost 3 bases and the J segment 8 bases; nucleotides outside the gene matches: 13. Germline lookup yields CDR1 DFQATT and CDR2 SNEGSKA (reference sequence). CDR3 loop: CSASAGERGPDTIYF. CDR3 bases: TGCAGTGCTAGTGCCGGGGAGAGGGGGCCAGACACCATATATTTT.

The chain recombines TRBV18 with TRBJ2-1; 9 bases fit TRBD2. The CDR3 has 17 residues. Per germline, CDR1 KGHSH and CDR2 LQKENI. Trimming cost V 0 bases and J 3 bases; bases outside gene matches: 6. The CDR3 reads CASSPPRSGRFYNEQFF. In DNA, the CDR3 is TGTGCCAGCTCACCACCTAGAAGCGGGAGGTTCTACAATGAGCAGTTCTTC.

CDR3 nucleotides: TGCAGCGTTGGGGGACTAGGGTCCTACAATGAGCAGTTCTTC. This codes for CSVGGLGSYNEQFF. This chain connects TRBV29-1 to TRBJ2-1; 8 bases agree with TRBD2. The CDR3 has 14 amino acids. V shed 4 bases and J 1 base; nucleotides not matched to a gene: 3. Per germline, CDR1 SQVTM and CDR2 ANQGSEA.

This chain connects TRBV27 to TRBJ2-7; tentatively, D is TRBD1 (6 bases). The germline V and J ends were trimmed by 3 bases and 2 bases, with 11 bases remaining between them. The CDR3 has 14 residues. CDR1 is MNHEY, CDR2 SMNVEV, per germline (reference sequence). The CDR3 spells CASSFVSGAYEQYF. CDR3 sequence (DNA): TGTGCCAGCAGTTTTGTCTCAGGGGCCTACGAGCAGTACTTC.

This rearrangement joins TRBV5-5 to TRBJ2-7; 11 bases fit TRBD2. Per the germline V gene, CDR1 is SGHKS and CDR2 is YYEKEE (reference sequence). The V and J ends lost 4 bases and 2 bases, in that order; junction bases with no gene match: 5. The CDR3 extends over 15 amino acids. CDR3 protein: CASSPTSGGTYEQYF. DNA of the CDR3: TGTGCCAGCAGCCCCACTAGCGGGGGTACCTACGAGCAGTACTTC.

The chain couples TRBV30 to TRBJ2-7, with D maybe TRBD2 (6 bases). Trimming shortened V by 0 bases and J by 2 bases, and 11 bases separated the two germline ends. The germline V gene has CDR1 GTSNPN and CDR2 SVGIG (reference sequence). This CDR3 spans 14 amino acids. CDR3: CAWSVRRGTYEQYF. CDR3 in DNA: TGTGCCTGGAGTGTACGTCGGGGGACCTACGAGCAGTACTTC.

The CDR3 loop reads CASSQDRGPGQPQHF. In nucleotides, the CDR3 is TGCGCCAGCAGCCAGGACAGGGGGCCGGGACAGCCCCAGCATTTT. This chain joins TRBV4-1 and TRBJ1-5, with 11 positions matching TRBD1. This CDR3 is 15 amino acids long. V dropped 3 bases and J dropped 7; count of bases not matched to a gene: 5. Looked up from germline, CDR1 is MGHRA and CDR2 is YSYEKL.

The chain combines TRBV5-1 with TRBJ1-2; D remains unclear. Per germline, CDR1 SGHRS and CDR2 YFSETQ. V was pared by 3 bases and J by 5 bases, with 11 bases between. This CDR3 region has 13 residues. The CDR3 region has the DNA TGCGCCAGCAGCTCTACGGATACTTATGGCTACACCTTC. Its translation is CASSSTDTYGYTF.

This chain uses TRBV27 with TRBJ2-3, with 9 nucleotides matching TRBD2. The germline V gene encodes CDR1 MNHEY and CDR2 SMNVEV (reference sequence). There are 16 residues in the CDR3. V shed 5 bases and J 0 bases; nucleotides not matched to a gene: 6. CDR3 coding DNA: TGTGCCAGCAGTCCGATAGCGGGAGCCAGCACAGATACGCAGTATTTT. Amino acid sequence: CASSPIAGASTDTQYF.

The gene calls are TRBV25-1 and TRBJ1-4; possibly TRBD1 for D (5 bases). V gave up 6 bases and J gave up 0 bases, with 11 bases separating them. There are 15 residues in the CDR3. In germline, CDR1 is MGHDK, CDR2 SYGVNS. In DNA, the CDR3 is TGTGCCAGCAGCCCGGGGGGTGCAACTAATGAAAAACTGTTTTTT. Its translation is CASSPGGATNEKLFF.

The gene calls are TRBV3-1 (or the pseudogene TRBV3-2) and TRBJ2-3; 7 nucleotides agree with TRBD2. CDR1 LGHDT and CDR2 YNNKEL come from the germline V gene (reference sequence). Unmatched junction bases numbered 5, after V lost 5 bases and J lost 3 bases. CDR3 length equals 14 residues. CDR3 DNA: TGTGCCAGCAGCAACTTCGGGGGGACAGATACGCAGTATTTT. Translated: CASSNFGGTDTQYF.

The CDR3 protein is CASSLTRGINTEAFF. The DNA for the CDR3 is TGTGCCAGCAGTTTAACCAGGGGCATAAACACTGAAGCTTTCTTT. J is TRBJ1-1 and V is TRBV27, with D possibly being TRBD1 (6 bases). The germline CDR1 and CDR2 sequences are MNHEY and SMNVEV (reference sequence). This CDR3 has 15 residues. V was cut by 2 bases and J by 2 bases, with 12 bases left in between.

As DNA, the CDR3 is TGTGCCAGCAGCCCTGCTAGCGTGAGCTCCTACGAGCAGTACTTC. Protein: CASSPASVSSYEQYF. This chain uses TRBV5-5 with TRBJ2-7; a possible D gene is TRBD2 (6 bases). Looked up from germline, CDR1 is SGHKS and CDR2 is YYEKEE (reference sequence). V was clipped by 4 bases and J by 0 bases, with 14 bases between them. The CDR3 sequence is 15 residues long. Complete variable domain (other parts from reference TRBV5-5 and TRBJ2-7): DAGVTQSPTHLIKTRGQQVTLRCSPISGHKSVSWYQQVLGQGPQFIFQYYEKEERGRGNFPDRFSARQFPNYSSELNVNALLLGDSALYLCASSPASVSSYEQYFGPGTRLTVT.

The chain carries TRBV7-2 and TRBJ2-7; tentatively, D is TRBD2 (6 bases). Germline CDR1 and CDR2: SGHTA and FQGNSA. This CDR3 comprises 17 residues. The V end lost 1 base, the J end lost 0 bases, and 16 bases lay between the germline ends. The CDR3: CASSLEFRTTVSYEQYF. The DNA of the CDR3 is TGTGCCAGCAGCTTAGAATTCCGGACTACCGTCTCCTACGAGCAGTACTTC.

The chain links TRBV7-2 to TRBJ2-7, with 7 nucleotides matching TRBD2. V shed 2 bases, J shed 0 bases, and the junction held 4 bases outside the gene matches. The V gene's germline CDR1 is SGHTA and CDR2 FQGNSA. The CDR3 is 15 residues long. As DNA, the CDR3 is TGTGCCAGCAGCTTATATGCGGGAGACTCCTACGAGCAGTACTTC. Its translation is CASSLYAGDSYEQYF.

The rearrangement uses TRBV6-6 and TRBJ1-5; perhaps TRBD1 as D (6 bases). The V end was cut by 5 bases, the J end by 3 bases, with 20 bases between. The germline V gene has CDR1 MNHNY and CDR2 SVGAGI (reference sequence). The CDR3 extends over 17 amino acids. CDR3 region: CASSPHMTGYNNQPQHF. Here the CDR3 DNA reads TGTGCCAGCAGTCCCCATATGACAGGATATAACAATCAGCCCCAGCATTTT.

V usage is TRBV19 and J usage is TRBJ1-4, with D hard to call. CDR3 length: 14 amino acids. Per the germline V gene, CDR1 is LNHDA and CDR2 is SQIVND (reference sequence). With 2 bases removed from V and 3 bases from J, the gap between germline ends came to 7 bases. The CDR3: CASSIKLANEKLFF. CDR3 sequence (DNA): TGTGCCAGTAGTATAAAGTTAGCTAATGAAAAACTGTTTTTT.

The J gene is TRBJ1-2, the V gene TRBV5-1; TRBD1 matches at 9 bases. CDR3 size: 15 residues. V trimming: 4 bases; J trimming: 5 bases; junction bases outside the gene matches: 9. Germline CDR1 and CDR2: SGHRS and YFSETQ. The CDR3 region is CASSPGQGRPYGYTF. The CDR3 DNA sequence: TGCGCCAGCAGCCCGGGACAGGGAAGGCCTTATGGCTACACCTTC. The variable domain in full, completed from reference TRBV5-1 and TRBJ1-2, reads KAGVTQTPRYLIKTRGQQVTLSCSPISGHRSVSWYQQTPGQGLQFLFEYFSETQRNKGNFPGRFSGRQFSNSRSEMNVSTLELGDSALYLCASSPGQGRPYGYTFGSGTRLTVV.

The chain recombines TRBV15 with TRBJ1-5; D is undetermined. CDR3 size: 16 residues. Deletions cut 3 bases from V and 7 bases from J, with 19 bases between. CDR1 LNHNV and CDR2 YYDKDF come from the germline V gene (reference sequence). The DNA of the CDR3 is TGTGCCACCAGCAGGGAGACTTGGGCGACTGAGCAGCCCCAGCATTTT. Amino acid sequence: CATSRETWATEQPQHF.

J is TRBJ1-3 and V is TRBV19; possible D gene TRBD1, 6 bases. V was trimmed by 3 bases and J by 3 bases, leaving 9 bases between them. Per the germline V gene, CDR1 is LNHDA and CDR2 is SQIVND (reference sequence). This CDR3 spans 14 amino acids. CDR3 loop: CASSIQTGGNTIYF. The CDR3 DNA reads as TGTGCCAGTAGTATCCAGACAGGTGGAAACACCATATATTTT.

The V call is TRBV18, the J call TRBJ1-1; 7 positions agree with TRBD1. Per germline, CDR1 KGHSH and CDR2 LQKENI. V shed 0 bases and J 5 bases; nucleotides not matched to a gene: 6. The CDR3 runs 15 residues. CDR3 coding DNA: TGTGCCAGCTCACCACCGGGGCAGGGGGGGACTGAAGCTTTCTTT. Translation gives CASSPPGQGGTEAFF.

The chain recombines TRBV3-1 (or the pseudogene TRBV3-2) with TRBJ2-7; a weak D match, TRBD1 (7 bases). This CDR3 is built from 15 residues. V dropped 0 bases and J dropped 7 bases, with 16 bases sitting between them. The germline V gene has CDR1 LGHDT and CDR2 YNNKEL (reference sequence). The CDR3 DNA follows: TGTGCCAGCAGCCAAGATTGGAAGGGGGCGGGAGAGCAGTACTTC. It yields the protein CASSQDWKGAGEQYF.

The chain has TRBV2 and TRBJ2-7; 15 nucleotides agree with TRBD2. The germline CDR1 and CDR2 sequences are SNHLY and FYNNEI. The CDR3 runs to 19 residues. Trimming cost V 6 bases and J 2 bases; bases outside gene matches: 14. CDR3 region: CASRAEPGTSGGPTYEQYF. In nucleotides, the CDR3 is TGTGCCAGCAGGGCCGAACCCGGGACTAGCGGGGGGCCAACCTACGAGCAGTACTTC.

The gene calls are TRBV18 and TRBJ1-5; 12 nucleotides match TRBD1. The CDR3 is 16 amino acids. The J segment lost 5 bases and the V segment lost 4 bases, leaving 6 bases of the junction unmatched. CDR1 and CDR2 from the germline V gene are KGHSH and LQKENI. CDR3 residues: CASSQPGQGADQPQHF. The CDR3 DNA reads as TGTGCCAGCTCACAACCGGGACAGGGGGCCGATCAGCCCCAGCATTTT. The full variable domain, in which reference TRBV18 and TRBJ1-5 provide the parts outside the CDR3, is NAGVMQNPRHLVRRRGQEARLRCSPMKGHSHVYWYRQLPEEGLKFMVYLQKENIIDESGMPKERFSAEFPKEGPSILRIQQVVRGDSAAYFCASSQPGQGADQPQHFGDGTRLSIL.

The chain employs TRBV7-9 and TRBJ2-2, with 13 bases matching TRBD2. The CDR3 is 17 amino acids. CDR1 and CDR2 (germline): SEHNR, FQNEAQ (reference sequence). J was trimmed by 4 bases and V by 0 bases; bases with no gene match: 2. This CDR3 reads CASSLAGTSGVTGELFF. The DNA of the CDR3 is TGTGCCAGCAGCTTAGCGGGGACTAGCGGGGTCACCGGGGAGCTGTTTTTT.

The V call is TRBV6-5, the J call TRBJ1-3, with D unresolved. V was trimmed by 4 bases and J by 2 bases, leaving 15 bases between them. Germline CDR1 and CDR2: MNHEY and SVGAGI. This CDR3 is 16 amino acids long. The CDR3 region has the DNA TGTGCCAGCAGTTCGGGGAGGCCTTTCGCTGGAAACACCATATATTTT. It specifies CASSSGRPFAGNTIYF.

The chain recombines TRBV6-5 with TRBJ2-3; D may be TRBD1 (5 bases). Germline assignment: CDR1 MNHEY and CDR2 SVGAGI. Trimming stripped 9 bases from V and 3 bases from J, with 13 bases between. This CDR3 is 13 amino acids long. CDR3 DNA sequence: TGTGCCAGACTAACACAGGAGACAGATACGCAGTATTTT. Translation: CARLTQETDTQYF.

CDR3: CASSYDRGRQNEQFF. As DNA, the CDR3 is TGTGCCAGCAGCTACGACAGGGGGCGCCAAAATGAGCAGTTCTTC. This rearrangement joins TRBV6-5 to TRBJ2-1; TRBD1 agrees at 10 bases. Trimming cost V 6 bases and J 7 bases; bases outside gene matches: 9. From germline, CDR1 is MNHEY and CDR2 SVGAGI. The CDR3 sequence is 15 residues long.